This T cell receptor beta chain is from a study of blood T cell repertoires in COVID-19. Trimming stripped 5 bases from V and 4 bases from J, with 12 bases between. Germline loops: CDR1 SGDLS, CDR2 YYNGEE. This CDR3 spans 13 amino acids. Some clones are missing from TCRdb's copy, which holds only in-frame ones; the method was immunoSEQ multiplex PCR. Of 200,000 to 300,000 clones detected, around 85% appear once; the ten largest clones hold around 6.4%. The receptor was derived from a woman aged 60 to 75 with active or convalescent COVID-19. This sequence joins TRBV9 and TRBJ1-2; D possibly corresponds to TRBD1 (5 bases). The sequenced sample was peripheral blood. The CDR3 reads CASSRDSGYGYTF. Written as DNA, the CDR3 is TGTGCCAGCAGTCGGGACTCTGGCTATGGCTACACCTTC.